This TCR beta chain was captured in a study of cytomegalovirus exposure and HLA in healthy donors. Study observations and caveats: Per a later analysis, HLA-associated TCR beta chains showed more clonal expansion than other, equally common TCR beta chains.

Trimming took 1 base from V and 8 from J, leaving 18 bases between them. This CDR3 comprises 15 residues. Germline V gene sequence: CDR1 MGHDK, CDR2 SYGVNS. The PCR was carried out with 60 Vbeta primers and 13 Jbeta primers. The repertoire was sequenced with immunoSEQ multiplex PCR; TCRdb's copy has only in-frame clones and lacks some. The sample records about 150,000 clones, roughly 77% being singletons. Concerning this clone: What it binds is not known.

Sequenced sample: PBMCs. This receptor was obtained from a man aged 18 to 35 in good health and CMV-seropositive. This chain connects TRBV25-1 to TRBJ2-7; a weak D match, TRBD1 (6 bases). The CDR3 sequence is CASSELRGGGIKQYF. CDR3 nucleotides: TGTGCCAGCAGTGAATTGAGAGGGGGTGGGATAAAGCAGTACTTC.